This entry lists 14 T cell receptor beta chains sequenced from one sample in a study of T cells in Graves' hyperthyroidism and ophthalmopathy. TCR beta CDR3 regions were amplified from RNA. The HTBI primer set drove a first-round RT-PCR of the TCR CDR3. TCRdb used MiXCR to reprocess the multiplex PCR reads, holding one entry per CDR3 protein. The sample has approximately 520,000 distinct CDR3 sequences; less than 25% are singletons. What was sequenced was blood. All receptors derive from a woman aged 30 to 39 with Graves' ophthalmopathy.

This clonotype has a count of ten or more. CDR3 region: CASFPGTGGSYEQYF. DNA of the CDR3: TGTGCCAGCTTCCCCGGGACAGGGGGCTCGTACGAGCAGTACTTC. V and J are TRBV28 and TRBJ2-7; 12 nucleotides agree with TRBD1. Losses at the gene ends were 8 bases for V and 4 bases for J; bases not matched to a gene: 9. The V gene's germline CDR1 is MDHEN and CDR2 SYDVKM. The CDR3 is 15 amino acids. Complete variable domain (other parts from reference TRBV28 and TRBJ2-7): DVKVTQSSRYLVKRTGEKVFLECVQDMDHENMFWYRQDPGLGLRLIYFSYDVKMKEKGDIPEGYSVSREKKERFSLILESASTNQTSMYLCASFPGTGGSYEQYFGPGTRLTVT.

This clonotype occurred many times. This chain connects TRBV6-2 or TRBV6-3 to TRBJ2-2; D is unresolved. This CDR3 has 14 residues. Germline lookup yields CDR1 MNHEY and CDR2 SVGEGT. V was trimmed by 7 bases and J by 1 base, leaving 10 bases between them. The CDR3 reads CASTSSQNTGELFF. CDR3 sequence (DNA): TGTGCCAGCACGTCTTCACAGAACACCGGGGAGCTGTTTTTT.

The sample holds many counts of this clonotype. The J gene is TRBJ2-7, the V gene TRBV20-1; the match to TRBD1 covers 12 bases. The trim removed 0 bases at V and 7 bases at J, leaving 7 bases unmatched. CDR3 length: 15 residues. Germline V lookup: CDR1 DFQATT, CDR2 SNEGSKA (reference sequence). CDR3 DNA sequence: TGCAGTGCTAGAGACGGGACAGGGGGCCGGGAGGAGCAGTACTTC. This encodes CSARDGTGGREEQYF.

At least ten counts were recorded for this clonotype. A read error may explain this, as a much larger clone is one base away. The chain joins TRBV15 to TRBJ1-5; a possible D gene is TRBD1 (5 bases). From germline, CDR1 is LNHNV and CDR2 YYDKDF (reference sequence). CDR3 length equals 12 residues. Written as DNA, the CDR3 is TGTGCCACCGGCAGGGTCAATCAGCCCCAGCATTTT. Translated, it gives CATGRVNQPQHF.

This clonotype was counted once. V is TRBV5-1 and J is TRBJ2-7, with D perhaps TRBD1 (5 bases). The CDR3 is 13 amino acids. Trimming cost V 5 bases and J 1 base, with 10 bases left between them. Per germline, CDR1 SGHRS and CDR2 YFSETQ. The CDR3 sequence: CASRQGLSYEQYV. In nucleotides, the CDR3 is TGCGCCAGCAGGCAGGGATTATCCTACGAGCAGTACGTC.

The rearrangement joins TRBV5-1 to TRBJ2-5; possible D gene TRBD2, 6 bases. Trimming removed 0 bases from V and 3 bases from J, with 9 bases in between. The CDR3 has 14 amino acids. CDR1 SGHRS and CDR2 YFSETQ come from the germline V gene. Here the CDR3 reads CASSLESSEETQYF. The CDR3 nucleotides are TGCGCCAGCAGCTTGGAGTCTAGCGAAGAGACCCAGTACTTC.

In this sample, this clonotype turned up many times. The chain links TRBV12-3 or TRBV12-4 to TRBJ1-5, with D hard to call. Trimming cost V 3 bases and J 3 bases, with 9 bases left between them. The CDR3 is made up of 14 amino acids. CDR3 in amino acids: CASSFKTHNQPQHF. DNA of the CDR3: TGTGCCAGCAGTTTTAAGACCCACAATCAGCCCCAGCATTTT.

V and J are TRBV28 and TRBJ2-7, with 8 bases identical to TRBD2. CDR1 is MDHEN, CDR2 SYDVKM, per germline. This CDR3 has 14 amino acids. The V gene end was trimmed by 7 bases and the J gene end by 10 bases; junction bases not matched to a gene: 15. CDR3 DNA sequence: TGTGCCAGCACCGCGGGGGGACAAGACCTCTCTCAGTACTTC. Its translation is CASTAGGQDLSQYF.

The chain uses TRBV7-9 and TRBJ2-7; the match to TRBD1 covers 8 bases. The trim removed 4 bases at V and 2 bases at J, leaving 7 bases unmatched. The CDR3 covers 15 residues. Germline values: CDR1 SEHNR, CDR2 FQNEAQ (reference sequence). This CDR3 is CASSSVRDRTYEQYF. The CDR3 nucleotides are TGTGCCAGCAGCTCGGTACGGGACAGGACCTACGAGCAGTACTTC.

This clonotype has only a few counts. Germline is not matched at one junction end, which may reflect a read error. The chain uses TRBV7-3 and TRBJ1-1; no clear D. The CDR3 contains 17 residues. Germline CDR1 SGHTA, CDR2 FQGTGA. DNA of the CDR3: TGTTCCAGCAGCTCAGCTACGGACCGGAGTAATTACACTGAAGCTTTCTTT. The encoded protein is CSSSSATDRSNYTEAFF.

As concerns this clonotype: One end of the junction varies from germline; a read error may be responsible. The chain couples TRBV2 to TRBJ1-1, with a possible D match to TRBD1 (5 bases). The CDR3 length is 15 residues. CDR1 SNHLY and CDR2 FYNNEI come from the germline V gene. Written as DNA, the CDR3 is TGTGCCAGCACCATGTGGAGGGGAGAGAACACTGAAGCTCTCTTT. It specifies CASTMWRGENTEALF.

The chain combines TRBV18 with TRBJ2-7, with no clear D. The V end was cut by 0 bases, the J end by 3 bases, with 9 bases between. The germline CDR1 and CDR2 sequences are KGHSH and LQKENI. The CDR3 is made up of 14 amino acids. CDR3 coding DNA: TGTGCCAGCTCACCACCGGGAATGGACTACGAGCAGTACTTC. The encoded protein is CASSPPGMDYEQYF. Full variable domain (outside the CDR3, taken from reference TRBV18 and TRBJ2-7): NAGVMQNPRHLVRRRGQEARLRCSPMKGHSHVYWYRQLPEEGLKFMVYLQKENIIDESGMPKERFSAEFPKEGPSILRIQQVVRGDSAAYFCASSPPGMDYEQYFGPGTRLTVT.

This clonotype was observed a handful of times. V is TRBV19 and J is TRBJ2-7; a weak D match, TRBD1 (6 bases). The CDR3 covers 13 residues. V was shortened by 7 bases and J by 2 bases, with 12 bases between the two germline ends. Germline-derived CDR1 and CDR2 are LNHDA and SQIVND (reference sequence). CDR3 residues: CASTQGPPYEQYF. The CDR3 DNA reads TGTGCCAGTACCCAGGGGCCACCCTACGAGCAGTACTTC.

This clonotype was detected ten times or more. The chain uses TRBV10-3 and TRBJ1-2; D is unclear. CDR3 size: 15 residues. CDR1 is ENHRY and CDR2 is SYGVKD in the germline V gene. Trimming removed 6 bases from V and 4 bases from J, with 18 bases in between. CDR3 residues: CAISGVGMTTYGYTF. CDR3 nucleotide sequence: TGTGCCATCAGCGGGGTTGGGATGACAACCTATGGCTACACCTTC.